These 22 T cell receptor beta chains were all obtained from the same sample, sequenced in a study of T cells expressing NK-cell markers. TCRdb re-called the 5' RACE reads and shows each CDR3 protein once, DNA omitted. This sample's table has over 100,000 distinct CDR3 sequences. The sample was blood T cells: a sorted CD56 or NKG2C T cell subset, CD4+ or CD8+ T cells, or bulk PBMC T cells (not recorded which). The receptors stem from a woman between 18 and 70 years old in good health.

The rearrangement joins TRBV5-6 to TRBJ2-3; TCRdb calls TRBD2, which cannot be checked without DNA. The CDR3 has 16 residues. Germline CDR1 is SGHDT and CDR2 is YYEEEE. The CDR3 region is CASSLALADYTDTQYF.

The rearrangement links TRBV29-1 to TRBJ2-5; TCRdb picks TRBD1, but there is no DNA to check that call. CDR1 SQVTM and CDR2 ANQGSEA come from the germline V gene. The CDR3 spans 14 residues. The CDR3 here is CSGGQGSIQETQYF.

V usage is TRBV15 and J usage is TRBJ2-5; TCRdb gives TRBD2 as the D gene, but with no DNA this cannot be confirmed. CDR3 length: 17 amino acids. CDR1 is LNHNV, CDR2 YYDKDF, per germline (reference sequence). CDR3 protein: CATSGLAAPVGIETQYF.

The chain employs TRBV7-9 and TRBJ2-4. The germline V gene has CDR1 SEHNR and CDR2 FQNEAQ (reference sequence). The CDR3 is 14 amino acids. The CDR3 is CASSPILVEPIQYF.

The chain has TRBV24-1 and TRBJ2-5. The CDR3 has 14 amino acids. Germline loops: CDR1 KGHDR, CDR2 SFDVKD. The CDR3 reads CATSDAGSQETQYF.

The J gene is TRBJ2-3, the V gene TRBV29-1; the TCRdb D gene call, TRBD1, has no DNA to confirm it. The CDR3 contains 17 residues. CDR1 SQVTM and CDR2 ANQGSEA come from the germline V gene. CDR3 in amino acids: CSVEGAITGRGTDTQYF.

V gene TRBV7-2 combines with J gene TRBJ1-3; TCRdb picks TRBD1, but there is no DNA to check that call. This CDR3 is 16 amino acids long. Germline values: CDR1 SGHTA, CDR2 FQGNSA. The CDR3: CASSPGKGSGGNTIYF.

The rearrangement links TRBV18 to TRBJ2-2; TCRdb indicates TRBD2, and absent DNA this call remains unverified. Germline V lookup: CDR1 KGHSH, CDR2 LQKENI. This CDR3 has 17 amino acids. The CDR3 region is CASSPLAGSIGTGELFF.

The chain uses TRBV4-3 and TRBJ2-2; the D call from TCRdb, TRBD1, cannot be confirmed without DNA. The CDR3 sequence is 17 residues long. Germline-derived CDR1 and CDR2 are LGHNA and YSLEER. This CDR3 reads CASSQVAYGKNTGELFF.

The V call is TRBV25-1, the J call TRBJ2-2; there is no DNA to check the TCRdb D call of TRBD2. This CDR3 contains 16 residues. From germline, CDR1 is MGHDK and CDR2 SYGVNS. This CDR3 reads CASSEFRGGDTGELFF.

The chain employs TRBV6-1 and TRBJ2-7; TCRdb indicates TRBD1, and absent DNA this call remains unverified. Looked up from germline, CDR1 is MNHNS and CDR2 is SASEGT. The CDR3 length is 16 residues. This CDR3 reads CASSEDLGTVAYEQYF.

J is TRBJ2-7 and V is TRBV4-3; TCRdb designates TRBD2, a call that cannot be tested without DNA. The CDR3 totals 17 residues. Germline CDR1 is LGHNA and CDR2 is YSLEER. This CDR3 is CASSQEGGRAYDYEQYF.

The chain joins TRBV7-3 to TRBJ1-6. From germline, CDR1 is SGHTA and CDR2 FQGTGA. This CDR3 is built from 17 residues. CDR3: CASSLNGPSSYNSPLHF.

CDR3 region: CASSVAGGPYQPQHF. V gene TRBV9 combines with J gene TRBJ1-5. The germline V gene encodes CDR1 SGDLS and CDR2 YYNGEE. This CDR3 has 15 residues.

The chain is built from TRBV4-3 and TRBJ2-7; TCRdb lists TRBD2, though no DNA is available to test this call. The CDR3 has 15 residues. CDR1 is LGHNA and CDR2 is YSLEER in the germline V gene. This chain's CDR3 is CASSQGLALAYEQYF.

V is TRBV5-8 and J is TRBJ2-3; TCRdb picks TRBD1, but there is no DNA to check that call. Germline V CDR1 and CDR2: SGHTS, YDEGEE. The CDR3 loop spans 16 amino acids. The CDR3 loop reads CASRPRTDNASDTQYF. The full variable domain, its missing parts supplied by reference TRBV5-8 and TRBJ2-3, is EAGVTQSPTHLIKTRGQQATLRCSPISGHTSVYWYQQALGLGLQFLLWYDEGEERNRGNFPPRFSGRQFPNYSSELNVNALELEDSALYLCASRPRTDNASDTQYFGPGTRLTVL.

The chain recombines TRBV12-3 or TRBV12-4 with TRBJ2-5; TCRdb outputs TRBD2, but without DNA this stays unchecked. The CDR3 contains 15 residues. The CDR3 reads CASSPSGGAGETQYF.

The chain links TRBV4-3 to TRBJ2-7; checking the TCRdb D call of TRBD2 is not possible without DNA. Germline CDR1 is LGHNA and CDR2 is YSLEER. CDR3 length: 16 residues. The chain's CDR3 is CASSQGRLAGAYEQYF.

The rearrangement uses TRBV5-5 and TRBJ2-7; TCRdb designates TRBD1, a call that cannot be tested without DNA. Looked up from germline, CDR1 is SGHKS and CDR2 is YYEKEE (reference sequence). The CDR3 is 13 amino acids. The CDR3 protein is CASSAFQGNEQYF. Complete variable domain (other parts from reference TRBV5-5 and TRBJ2-7): DAGVTQSPTHLIKTRGQQVTLRCSPISGHKSVSWYQQVLGQGPQFIFQYYEKEERGRGNFPDRFSARQFPNYSSELNVNALLLGDSALYLCASSAFQGNEQYFGPGTRLTVT.

This rearrangement joins TRBV10-2 to TRBJ2-1; TCRdb's D call, TRBD2, is unchecked because there is no DNA. This CDR3 has 15 amino acids. CDR1 and CDR2 from the germline V gene are WSHSY and SAAADI. CDR3 protein: CASSGTSGGVHEQFF.

The V gene is TRBV27, the J gene TRBJ2-7; TCRdb's D call, TRBD2, is unchecked because there is no DNA. CDR1 is MNHEY, CDR2 SMNVEV, per germline (reference sequence). The CDR3 is 14 residues long. The chain's CDR3 is CASSLLAGEYEQYF.

V is TRBV5-4 and J is TRBJ1-6; TCRdb lists TRBD1, though no DNA is available to test this call. The CDR3 runs to 14 residues. The germline CDR1 and CDR2 sequences are SGHNT and YYREEE (reference sequence). The CDR3 sequence: CASSFGQGASPLLF.